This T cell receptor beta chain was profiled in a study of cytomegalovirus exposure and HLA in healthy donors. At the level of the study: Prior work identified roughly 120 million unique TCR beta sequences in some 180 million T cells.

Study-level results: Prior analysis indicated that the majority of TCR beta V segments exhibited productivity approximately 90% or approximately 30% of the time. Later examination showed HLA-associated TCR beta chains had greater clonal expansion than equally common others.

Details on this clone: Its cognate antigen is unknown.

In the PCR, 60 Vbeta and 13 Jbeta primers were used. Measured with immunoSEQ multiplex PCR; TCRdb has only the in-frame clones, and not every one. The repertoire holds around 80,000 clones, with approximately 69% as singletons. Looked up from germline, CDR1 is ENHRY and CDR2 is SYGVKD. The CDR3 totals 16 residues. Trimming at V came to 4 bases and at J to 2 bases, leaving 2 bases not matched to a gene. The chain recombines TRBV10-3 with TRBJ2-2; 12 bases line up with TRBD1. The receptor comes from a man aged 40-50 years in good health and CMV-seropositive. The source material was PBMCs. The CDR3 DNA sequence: TGTGCCATCAGTGCCGGGACAGGGGGCAACACCGGGGAGCTGTTTTTT. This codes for CAISAGTGGNTGELFF.